The sequence of this T cell receptor (beta chain) was determined in a study of T-cell reconstitution after alpha-beta-depleted transplantation in children. Whole-study findings and limits: Newly made T cells mostly supplied T-cell counts and diversity one year after transplant. The study reportedly traced alpha-beta T cells about two months after transplant to several hundred expanded graft clones. The origin of high day-60 TCRbeta diversity in some patients lay in surviving recipient T cells and thymic progenitors.

A note on this clonotype: What it binds is not known.

Preparing the TCRbeta library involved the use of unique molecular identifiers. TCRdb reprocessed the PCR reads via MiXCR and lists one record per CDR3 protein. The profile shows around 700,000 distinct CDR3 sequences, about an eighth of them singletons. This clonotype was sampled from a girl under 10 years old with congenital amegakaryocytic thrombocytopenia, due to receive a stem cell transplant. Material: PBMCs, obtained before TCRalphabeta/CD19-depleted stem cell transplant.

In DNA, the CDR3 is TGCAGTGCTAGGACTAGCGGGAGGGCCGTCCGCTACGAGCAGTACTTC. It specifies CSARTSGRAVRYEQYF. V gene TRBV20-1 combines with J gene TRBJ2-7; 14 nucleotides line up with TRBD2. V was clipped by 3 bases and J by 3 bases; unmatched bases: 7. The CDR3 length is 16 residues. Per germline, CDR1 DFQATT and CDR2 SNEGSKA (reference sequence).